This record covers a single T cell receptor (beta chain). What antigen it recognizes has not been identified. Base qualities were left out, and no much larger clone turns up one base away. The source of the sample is a study of cytomegalovirus exposure and HLA in healthy donors (dated by TCRdb to 2017 to 2019). In the study overall: According to an earlier analysis of several hundred of the donors, 150 million to 200 million T cells yielded 117 million unique TCR beta sequences and approximately 280 Gb of sequence data. An early release that covered 640 HLA-typed donors contained about 300 gigabases of sequencing data and tens of millions of unique TCR sequences. Of the roughly 400 genotyped donors, approximately 83% fell in the genetic ancestry cluster associated with self-reported Caucasian donors. The study was designed to test whether signatures of past pathogen exposure could be identified by cataloging public T cell receptors. The T cell repertoires of some 700 subjects were profiled by immunosequencing and related to cytomegalovirus serostatus. Along with the roughly 670-subject first cohort, a separate validation cohort of approximately 110 different subjects was used. The study combined high-throughput TCR immunosequencing, statistical association of individual TCRs with disease status, and machine learning to predict cytomegalovirus infection status. A later analysis re-examined previously published TCR beta repertoires from around 670 donors and added high-resolution HLA genotyping to investigate patterns of TCR occurrence. Rather than drawing on any new phenotypic data, the later analysis identified candidate immune exposures from TCR beta sequences and the way those sequences occurred across donors. To decide whether each TCR beta V gene segment behaved as functional or pseudogenic, an earlier analysis of 587 of the donors relied on high-throughput TCR beta sequencing. Alongside the repertoire data, information on donor age, sex, ethnicity and CMV serostatus was compiled. A later genetic analysis used genome-wide SNP genotypes for 398 of the 666 donors, treating that subset as a discovery cohort. All discovery cohort repertoires had been generated using a single sequencing platform. HLA typing included class I and class II loci at four-digit resolution. The number of donors typed differed by locus, with about 629-640 for A, B, C, DRB1 and DQB1, more than 500 for DQA1, nearly 610 for DPA1, and 472 for DPB1. A few DR-DQ haplotypes were handled as single units for association and clustering because linkage in the cohort was strong. Among roughly 400 genotyped donors of the cohort, an average of around 250,000 unique TCR beta nucleotide sequences was sequenced per donor, of which roughly 18% were non-productive. The study at large found these results: A later genetic analysis associated a missense DCLRE1C variant with V-gene and J-gene trimming of TCR beta chains, and an independent cohort replicated the association. Because HLA typing was missing for some donors at each locus, association tests included only the typed subset. A further reported finding was that TCR beta sequences accurately predicted the HLA-A and HLA-B alleles for most subjects in the first cohort. Correlated functional status among segregating V segments might be attributable to linkage disequilibrium, but an unknown experimental factor could not be ruled out. In a later analysis, HLA-associated TCR beta chains showed more clonal expansion and lower generation probabilities than non-associated chains that were equally common. Across donors, most TCR sequences were observed very rarely, whereas some public TCRs were present in many individuals. A later analysis found that most CMV-associated TCR beta chains appeared HLA-restricted, with HLA associations seemingly driven largely by CMV exposure. According to a later analysis, parvovirus B19, influenza, CMV and Epstein-Barr virus appeared linked to several top co-occurrence clusters. Assigning TCR associations to individual alleles was difficult when HLA alleles, especially DR and DQ, strongly co-occurred. An earlier analysis of 587 of the donors showed that most TCR beta V segments appeared in productive rearrangements either about 87% or about 30% of the time, which broadly matched IMGT annotations. Cytomegalovirus status was reported to be diagnosed by the classifier with high specificity and sensitivity in both the original and validation cohorts. In a later analysis, about 17,000 TCR beta sequences were associated with specific HLA alleles at a false discovery rate of 0.05. In the study, 150 to 200 TCR beta chains were listed as associated with cytomegalovirus. The presence/absence analyses assumed that sequencing depth was roughly uniform across donors, and that assumption may not be true. Compared with the roughly 670-donor mean, donors in an Asian-associated ancestry cluster had fewer N-insertions in productive TCRs, according to a later genetic analysis. The sequencing pipeline was judged likely to have produced a cluster of highly shared sequence variants as a technical artifact. The earlier analysis of approximately 540 of the donors excluded 15 to 20 rarely observed V segments, including chromosome 9 orphons, because counts were too low. The authors suggested that the approach could potentially be generalized to other disease states and immunological phenotypes. The only immune exposure information available for the cohort was CMV serostatus. According to a later analysis, TCR association rates differed among HLA loci, with DRB1 alleles showing the most associated TCRs and HLA-C alleles showing the fewest. In this cohort, only TCR beta chains were sequenced, and detectable features were limited by the absence of alpha or paired-chain data. Three of the identified cytomegalovirus-associated TCR beta chains were confirmed in vitro to be specific for cytomegalovirus antigens.

The cohort consisted of 650 to 850 healthy bone marrow donors. At the time of sampling, all cohort members were nominally healthy, though unrecorded immune exposures were likely present. The donor tested CMV seronegative, placing the donor among the 352 seronegative members of the cohort. Each donor provided a peripheral blood sample, and peripheral blood mononuclear cells were used for TCR beta sequencing. The Qiagen DNeasy Blood Extraction Kit was used to extract genomic DNA from the blood cell samples. The library was generated by the immunoSEQ multiplex PCR assay. A mixture of 60 forward primers for TCR Vbeta segments and 13 reverse primers for TCR Jbeta segments was used in the multiplex PCR. The CDR3 region of rearranged TCR beta genes was amplified from genomic DNA by a multiplex PCR assay. The Illumina HiSeq System was used to sequence the amplified TCR beta libraries as 87-base-pair reads. The source study handled its data this way. Across the 700 or so repertoires, a later analysis counted approximately 83 million unique TCR beta chains, roughly 11 million of which were shared by at least two donors. A nearest-neighbor algorithm error-corrected the raw reads and collapsed the reads into unique sequences, merging closely related sequences to remove PCR and sequencing errors. Alignment of CDR3 sequences to IMGT reference sequences was used to assign V, D and J gene segments. Each retained sequence needed at least a six-nucleotide match to both a V gene segment and a J gene segment. Rearrangements were classified as productive when the CDR3 lacked stop codons and remained in frame with V and J, and all other rearrangements were classified as non-productive. Following IMGT convention, CDR3 was defined as the stretch from the second conserved V-encoded cysteine up to the conserved J-encoded phenylalanine. The earlier analysis of about 500 of the donors excluded sequences that lacked an unambiguous match to a single V gene segment. An earlier analysis of several hundred of the donors called V segments functional above 56.7% productive rearrangements and segregating when the between-donor standard deviation exceeded 5%. To diagnose cytomegalovirus status from the catalog of TCR beta chain sequences, a statistical classification framework was built. In a later analysis, TCR nucleotide sequences were compared against IMGT/GENE-DB human TR gene sequences so that V and J genes could be assigned. In a later analysis, CDR3 sequences and most-parsimonious VDJ recombination scenarios were assigned using the TCRdist pipeline. A later analysis defined each TCR beta chain by its CDR3 amino acid sequence plus V-gene family, and excluded reads lacking a unique V-gene family. A later analysis removed over 500 highly shared, low-generation-probability nucleotide sequences to deal with suspected cross-contamination and a sequencing artifact. For each public chain, a later analysis derived a clonal expansion index from normalized ranks of inferred template counts within each repertoire. A later analysis computed generation probabilities with a VDJ recombination model fitted to out-of-frame rearrangements, and checked the results against IGoR. In a later analysis, TCR-TCR, TCR-HLA and TCR-CMV co-occurrence was scored with hypergeometric tests, and a repertoire-size bias correction was applied to TCR pairs. To estimate false discovery rates, a later analysis permuted the HLA or CMV assignments 20 times. In a later analysis, co-occurring TCRs were grouped using DBSCAN, and TCRdist sequence similarity was added for clustering within HLA-allele-positive subsets. Repertoires with fewer than 30,000 or more than 120,000 public chains, plus five repertoires with anomalous nucleotide sharing, were excluded from co-occurrence clustering. TCRdb retrieved this table from immuneACCESS and kept in-frame rearrangements only. Not all clones are present; in checked studies, unresolved V genes account for under half, and no reason is known for the remainder. V, J and clone size reflect that table, while D and trimming were determined from the DNA. This sample is represented by some 120,000 clones; approximately 78% of them were singletons. Of the sample, less than 4.5% falls within the top ten clones.

Sequenced sample: PBMCs. The TCR sequence derives from a man in his forties or fifties in good health and CMV-seronegative.

CDR3 loop: CSVGQRNYGYTF. Here is the DNA: TGCAGCGTAGGACAGCGTAACTATGGCTACACCTTC. The chain is made from TRBV29-1 and TRBJ1-2, and the D gene may be TRBD1, 6 bases matching. Including cysteine and phenylalanine, the CDR3 has 12 amino acids. The read is trimmed to its CDR3 DNA, 36 bases read in frame from base 1. Trimming takes 6 bases from V and 1 base from J, and the germline ends sit 9 bases apart. CDR1 SQVTM and CDR2 ANQGSEA were looked up in the germline V gene.